The 20 T cell receptor beta chains presented below share a single source sample, sequenced in a study of cytomegalovirus exposure and HLA in healthy donors. PCR used 60 Vbeta primers and 13 Jbeta primers. Only in-frame clones appear in the TCRdb table, and some are missing; sequencing was by immunoSEQ multiplex PCR. This sample has some 140,000 clones; 79% occur once, and the top ten carry about 7%. The sample comprised PBMCs. These receptors all stem from a man in his forties in good health and CMV-seropositive.

The V and J genes are TRBV7-6 and TRBJ1-2, with TRBD1 identical over 7 bases. CDR3 length equals 15 residues. V trimming: 4 bases; J trimming: 3 bases; junction bases outside the gene matches: 8. From germline, CDR1 is SGHVS and CDR2 FNYEAQ. For the CDR3, the DNA is TGTGCCAGCAGCTCAATAAAAGGGACAGACTATGGCTACACCTTC. This sequence encodes CASSSIKGTDYGYTF.

The J gene is TRBJ2-7, the V gene TRBV29-1; 10 positions agree with TRBD2. Germline V CDR1 and CDR2: SQVTM, ANQGSEA. Trimming took 7 bases from V and 2 from J; bases not matched to a gene: 5. This CDR3 spans 13 amino acids. CDR3 amino acids: CSARAGGTYEQYF. CDR3 sequence (DNA): TGCAGCGCCAGAGCGGGAGGGACCTACGAGCAGTACTTC.

This sequence joins TRBV5-1 and TRBJ2-5; 14 nucleotides agree with TRBD2. Trimming took 4 bases from V and 4 from J; bases not matched to a gene: 6. This CDR3 is built from 16 residues. Germline-derived CDR1 and CDR2 are SGHRS and YFSETQ. The CDR3 loop is CASSPGLAGVGETQYF. Here the CDR3 DNA reads TGCGCCAGCAGCCCGGGACTAGCGGGAGTTGGAGAGACCCAGTACTTC.

The gene calls are TRBV7-8 and TRBJ2-7; the match to TRBD2 covers 14 bases. The CDR3 consists of 15 residues. V trimming: 5 bases; J trimming: 5 bases; junction bases outside the gene matches: 5. Germline CDR1 and CDR2: SGHVS and FQNEAQ. This CDR3 reads CASSARLAGGDEQYF. CDR3 coding DNA: TGTGCCAGCAGCGCCCGACTAGCGGGAGGGGACGAGCAGTACTTC.

The chain carries TRBV21-1 and TRBJ1-2; TRBD1, as called in the table, went unchecked against the DNA. TRBV21-1 is a pseudogene locus. CDR3 size: 15 residues. CDR3 nucleotide sequence: TGTGCCAGCAGCATTCGACAGGGGTACTTCTATGGCTACACCTTC. Its protein product is CASSIRQGYFYGYTF.

In this sample, this clone turned up a few times. The gene calls are TRBV6-1 and TRBJ2-2; TRBD2 matches at 9 bases. The trim removed 4 bases at V and 4 bases at J, leaving 13 bases unmatched. This CDR3 is built from 18 residues. Per the germline V gene, CDR1 is MNHNS and CDR2 is SASEGT. CDR3 sequence reads: CASSGTRLARGGTGELFF. DNA for the CDR3: TGTGCCAGCAGTGGGACTCGACTAGCGCGGGGGGGCACCGGGGAGCTGTTTTTT.

This rearrangement joins TRBV7-9 to TRBJ1-1, with a tentative D call TRBD1 (5 bases). V was trimmed by 3 bases and J by 1 base, leaving 12 bases between them. Germline V lookup: CDR1 SEHNR, CDR2 FQNEAQ (reference sequence). The CDR3 is 15 amino acids. The CDR3 DNA reads TGTGCCAGCAGCTTCGGCCAAGACAGGAACACTGAAGCTTTCTTT. The encoded protein is CASSFGQDRNTEAFF.

The genes are TRBV9 and TRBJ1-4; 7 nucleotides match TRBD1. The CDR3 is 15 residues long. Germline-derived CDR1 and CDR2 are SGDLS and YYNGEE. With 3 bases clipped from V and 2 bases from J, the junction kept 4 bases outside the gene matches. This chain's CDR3 is CASSAGQPTNEKLFF. The DNA for the CDR3 is TGTGCCAGCAGCGCGGGACAGCCGACTAATGAAAAACTGTTTTTT. The whole variable domain, remainder taken from reference TRBV9 and TRBJ1-4, is DSGVTQTPKHLITATGQRVTLRCSPRSGDLSVYWYQQSLDQGLQFLIQYYNGEERAKGNILERFSAQQFPDLHSELNLSSLELGDSALYFCASSAGQPTNEKLFFGSGTQLSVL.

The V gene is TRBV30, the J gene TRBJ2-7; 10 bases line up with TRBD2. Trimming removed 0 bases from V and 5 bases from J; junction bases left unmatched: 4. CDR1 is GTSNPN and CDR2 is SVGIG in the germline V gene (reference sequence). The CDR3 sequence is 14 residues long. The CDR3: CAWSVAGGQNEQYF. Here the CDR3 DNA reads TGTGCCTGGAGTGTAGCGGGAGGGCAAAACGAGCAGTACTTC.

J is TRBJ2-3 and V is TRBV6-6; D unresolved. The CDR3 covers 14 residues. CDR1 is MNHNY, CDR2 SVGAGI, per germline (reference sequence). The V and J ends lost 2 bases and 10 bases respectively, with 16 bases between them. CDR3 protein: CASSYATSQMAQYF. CDR3 DNA: TGTGCCAGCAGTTACGCGACCTCACAGATGGCGCAGTATTTT.

This chain uses TRBV29-1 with TRBJ1-2, with a tentative D call TRBD1 (6 bases). V was trimmed by 4 bases and J by 4 bases, leaving 16 bases between them. Germline assignment: CDR1 SQVTM and CDR2 ANQGSEA. This CDR3 spans 14 amino acids. The CDR3 DNA reads as TGCAGCGTTGTTCCCCACAGGGACGTCTATGGCTACACCTTC. The encoded protein is CSVVPHRDVYGYTF.

V is TRBV2 and J is TRBJ2-5; a weak D match, TRBD2 (5 bases). The end of the DNA is better explained by TRBJ2-7, so the J call may be wrong. Germline V lookup: CDR1 SNHLY, CDR2 FYNNEI. The CDR3 is 13 residues long. The CDR3 nucleotides are TGTGCCAGGGGAGATCCCTCTTCCTACGAGCAGTACTTC. Translating it yields CARGDPSSYEQYF.

The chain recombines TRBV5-1 with TRBJ2-3, with D perhaps matching TRBD2 (5 bases). The length of the CDR3 is 17 residues. Germline V gene lookup returns CDR1 SGHRS and CDR2 YFSETQ. The germline V and J ends were trimmed by 0 bases and 4 bases, with 18 bases remaining between them. The CDR3 DNA sequence: TGCGCCAGCAGCTTGGGCCCACGCTCGGGGAGTTCAGATACGCAGTATTTT. Translating it yields CASSLGPRSGSSDTQYF.

A word on this clone: Mismatch with germline at one junction end may stem from a read error. This rearrangement joins TRBV7-7 to TRBJ2-7, with a tentative D call TRBD1 (5 bases). CDR3 length: 13 amino acids. In germline, CDR1 is SSHAT, CDR2 FNYEAQ (reference sequence). The CDR3 region has the DNA TGTGCTAGCAGCTTATTAGGGGAACGCGAGCAGTACTTC. This sequence encodes CASSLLGEREQYF.

CDR3 DNA: TGCGCCAGCAGCACCAACAGGGGTCGTCAAGAGACCCAGTACTTC. Protein: CASSTNRGRQETQYF. J is TRBJ2-5 and V is TRBV5-1, with TRBD1 identical over 7 bases. The CDR3 extends over 15 amino acids. Trimming cost V 4 bases and J 2 bases; bases outside gene matches: 8. Per germline, CDR1 SGHRS and CDR2 YFSETQ.

The V gene is TRBV4-1, the J gene TRBJ2-3; no definite D call. This CDR3 contains 13 residues. Trimming removed 1 base at V and 4 bases at J, with 6 bases between. Germline CDR1 reads MGHRA; CDR2 reads YSYEKL. In nucleotides, the CDR3 is TGCGCCAGCAGCCAAGGTAGAGCAGATACGCAGTATTTT. It yields the protein CASSQGRADTQYF.

The chain couples TRBV29-1 to TRBJ2-1; 8 nucleotides align to TRBD1. Germline loops: CDR1 SQVTM, CDR2 ANQGSEA. This CDR3 is built from 12 residues. Trimming at V came to 4 bases and at J to 8 bases, leaving 4 bases not matched to a gene. Here the CDR3 DNA reads TGCAGCGTTGCCGGACAGGGACATGAGCAGTTCTTC. Its translation is CSVAGQGHEQFF.

The chain couples TRBV30 to TRBJ1-6; D might be TRBD1 (5 bases). V dropped 5 bases and J dropped 6 bases, with 14 bases sitting between them. The CDR3 sequence is 14 residues long. Germline-derived CDR1 and CDR2 are GTSNPN and SVGIG (reference sequence). The chain's CDR3 is CAWDGAGGNSPLHF. The CDR3 DNA follows: TGTGCCTGGGACGGGGCGGGGGGTAATTCACCCCTCCACTTT.

The CDR3: CASSLDWRNDGYTF. The DNA for the CDR3 is TGTGCCAGCAGCTTGGATTGGAGGAACGATGGCTACACCTTC. This sequence joins TRBV5-6 and TRBJ1-2; D call uncertain. The germline V and J ends were trimmed by 0 bases and 6 bases, with 12 bases remaining between them. Looked up from germline, CDR1 is SGHDT and CDR2 is YYEEEE. There are 14 residues in the CDR3.

This chain connects TRBV5-1 to TRBJ1-2; D call uncertain. V lost 0 bases and J lost 4, with 13 bases in between. Per germline, CDR1 SGHRS and CDR2 YFSETQ. This CDR3 comprises 15 residues. Here the CDR3 reads CASSLDPTEFYGYTF. DNA of the CDR3: TGCGCCAGCAGCTTGGACCCGACTGAATTCTATGGCTACACCTTC.